The clone carrying this T cell receptor (beta chain) appeared many times. The antigen is undetermined. TCRdb called the reads again in MiXCR, with one record for every CDR3 protein. Of hundreds of thousands of distinct CDR3 sequences listed, approximately 33% are singletons. The sample comes from a study of T cell repertoires in cytomegalovirus infection. Whole-study context: CMV epitopes used comprised recently identified HLA-C-restricted ones and well-studied HLA-B-restricted ones.

V lost 4 bases, J lost 5 bases, and 24 bases lay in between. The CDR3 totals 18 residues. The germline CDR1 and CDR2 sequences are MGHRA and YSYEKL. Sequenced here: cultured PBMCs, sampled from culture after CMV antigen stimulation. The chain is built from TRBV4-1 and TRBJ2-1; D is possibly TRBD2 (5 bases). The source is a human donor in good health (CMV status not recorded). Some clones in this sample may be carry-over from other donors' samples. Here the CDR3 DNA reads TGCGCCAGCAGCCCCAGACGGGCGGCTACCGAGACTAACAATGAGCAGTTCTTC. It codes for CASSPRRAATETNNEQFF.